The T cell receptor (beta chain) under discussion was sequenced for a study of blood T cell repertoires in COVID-19. Germline-derived CDR1 and CDR2 are SGHNT and YYREEE (reference sequence). The CDR3 is made up of 16 amino acids. The V end was cut by 2 bases, the J end by 2 bases, with 15 bases between. Original processing notes: Amplified reference gene primers provided the basis for estimating nucleated cell counts. Repertoires were generated with immunoSEQ multiplex PCR, while TCRdb's copy carries only in-frame clones and drops some. V and J calls and clone size are as listed in that table; D and trimming were resolved from the DNA. The sample shows around 190,000 clones, around 79% of them seen only once.

The source material was peripheral blood. This clonotype was sampled from a middle-aged woman with COVID-19, enrolled during active disease. This chain links TRBV5-4 with TRBJ2-3; possible D gene TRBD2, 5 bases. The CDR3 is CASSFLYDYLTDTQYF. For the CDR3, the DNA is TGTGCCAGCAGCTTTTTATACGACTACCTCACAGATACGCAGTATTTT. Full variable domain (rest looked up from reference TRBV5-4 and TRBJ2-3): ETGVTQSPTHLIKTRGQQVTLRCSSQSGHNTVSWYQQALGQGPQFIFQYYREEENGRGNFPPRFSGLQFPNYSSELNVNALELDDSALYLCASSFLYDYLTDTQYFGPGTRLTVL.